The next 27 T cell receptor beta chains were all read from a single sample in a study of identical twins. MiXCR, applied by TCRdb to the 5' RACE reads, yields one record per CDR3 protein. Seen here are 690,000 or so distinct CDR3 sequences, 6.1% observed once, and the top ten hold 1.5% to 2%. The sequenced sample consisted of naive T cells sorted from blood. The receptors originated from a man between 18 and 35 years old in good health.

This clonotype showed up just a few times. The V and J genes are TRBV6-5 and TRBJ2-1; D remains unclear. Germline lookup yields CDR1 MNHEY and CDR2 SVGAGI. With 0 bases removed from V and 0 bases from J, the gap between germline ends came to 12 bases. This CDR3 region has 17 residues. CDR3 amino acids: CASSYSGSSDSYNEQFF. The CDR3 DNA sequence: TGTGCCAGCAGTTACTCTGGGTCCTCGGACTCCTACAATGAGCAGTTCTTC.

This clonotype was detected ten times or more. This sequence joins TRBV29-1 and TRBJ1-3; D is perhaps TRBD1 (6 bases). V was cut by 6 bases and J by 0 bases, with 12 bases left in between. The CDR3 covers 14 residues. Germline V gives CDR1 SQVTM, CDR2 ANQGSEA. Here the CDR3 reads CSVTDRNSGNTIYF. CDR3 DNA: TGCAGCGTCACCGACAGGAACTCTGGAAACACCATATATTTT.

This clonotype has at least ten counts. The V gene is TRBV20-1, the J gene TRBJ2-5; 9 nucleotides align to TRBD2. This CDR3 region has 12 residues. Germline V gene data show CDR1 as DFQATT and CDR2 as SNEGSKA (reference sequence). CDR3 nucleotides: TGCAGCCCGGTCCCAGCGGGAGGAACCCAGTACTTC. Amino acid sequence: CSPVPAGGTQYF.

CDR3 in DNA: TGTGCCAGCAGTTACCGGGGAGCCGGGGAGCTGTTTTTT. Translating gives CASSYRGAGELFF. V usage is TRBV6-2 or TRBV6-3 and J usage is TRBJ2-2, with TRBD2 as a possible D gene (5 bases). Trimming left V 2 bases short and J 6 bases short, with 7 bases between. The CDR3 spans 13 residues. Germline V lookup: CDR1 MNHEY, CDR2 SVGEGT.

This clonotype appeared many times. The rearrangement uses TRBV20-1 and TRBJ2-4, with 9 bases identical to TRBD1. Germline-derived CDR1 and CDR2 are DFQATT and SNEGSKA (reference sequence). The CDR3 sequence is 16 residues long. V lost 6 bases and J lost 3; bases outside the gene matches: 12. The CDR3 protein is CSAGTLTGGGKNIQYF. In DNA, the CDR3 is TGCAGTGCCGGAACGCTGACAGGGGGTGGCAAAAACATTCAGTACTTC.

This clonotype was observed at least ten times. This chain uses TRBV12-3 or TRBV12-4 with TRBJ2-1; 8 positions match TRBD1. J lost 7 bases, V lost 4 bases, and 9 bases had no gene match. CDR3 length: 15 residues. This CDR3 reads CASSWRTGLVNEQFF. CDR3 nucleotide sequence: TGTGCCAGCAGTTGGAGGACAGGGCTAGTGAATGAGCAGTTCTTC.

This clonotype was counted between two and nine times. V gene TRBV7-9 combines with J gene TRBJ1-1, with 10 nucleotides matching TRBD1. The CDR3 is made up of 16 amino acids. Trimming removed 1 base from V and 1 base from J; junction bases left unmatched: 3. CDR1 is SEHNR, CDR2 FQNEAQ, per germline (reference sequence). The CDR3 region is CASSLGGQGQNTEAFF. The CDR3 DNA reads TGTGCCAGCAGCTTAGGGGGACAGGGGCAGAACACTGAAGCTTTCTTT.

J is TRBJ2-7 and V is TRBV6-1; the D gene is possibly TRBD2 (5 bases). Trimming pared 1 base from V and 1 base from J, leaving 8 bases between. This CDR3 has 14 amino acids. Germline CDR1 and CDR2: MNHNS and SASEGT. The chain's CDR3 is CASSEGPGSYEQYV. CDR3 DNA sequence: TGTGCCAGCAGTGAAGGTCCGGGGTCCTACGAGCAGTACGTC.

In its sample, this clonotype was seen many times. J is TRBJ1-1 and V is TRBV10-3; D unresolved. Germline loops: CDR1 ENHRY, CDR2 SYGVKD. The CDR3 has 12 amino acids. V lost 4 bases and J lost 0, with 3 bases in between. This CDR3 is CAISALNTEAFF. CDR3 DNA sequence: TGTGCCATCAGTGCGTTGAACACTGAAGCTTTCTTT.

This clonotype was recorded at least ten times. The V and J genes are TRBV29-1 and TRBJ2-1, with a weak D call TRBD2 (5 bases). The CDR3 contains 12 residues. Trimming took off 0 bases at V and 10 bases at J, with 10 bases between the two ends. The germline CDR1 and CDR2 sequences are SQVTM and ANQGSEA. CDR3 in amino acids: CSVEDYWREQFF. The CDR3 coding sequence is TGCAGCGTTGAAGATTACTGGAGGGAGCAGTTCTTC.

The gene calls are TRBV12-3 or TRBV12-4 and TRBJ1-5; D remains ambiguous. CDR3 length: 13 amino acids. The germline V and J ends were trimmed by 6 bases and 2 bases, with 8 bases remaining between them. The CDR3 nucleotides are TGTGCCAGCAGCCTACATGGCAATCAGCCCCAGCATTTT. Its translation is CASSLHGNQPQHF.

Ten or more counts support this clonotype. The rearrangement joins TRBV6-5 to TRBJ2-3; TRBD2 is a possible D gene (5 bases). V dropped 0 bases and J dropped 5 bases, with 6 bases sitting between them. The CDR3 is made up of 13 amino acids. The V gene's germline CDR1 is MNHEY and CDR2 SVGAGI. The CDR3 sequence is CASSYSAGDTQYF. The CDR3 DNA reads TGTGCCAGCAGTTACTCGGCGGGAGATACGCAGTATTTT.

This clonotype was observed at least ten times. V usage is TRBV7-9 and J usage is TRBJ2-3, with D unresolved. CDR1 is SEHNR, CDR2 FQNEAQ, per germline (reference sequence). V gave up 5 bases and J gave up 2 bases, with 17 bases separating them. The CDR3 is 16 residues long. Here the CDR3 reads CASSRRLTTNTDTQYF. The CDR3 DNA is TGTGCCAGCAGCCGTAGACTGACCACAAACACAGATACGCAGTATTTT. Looking up the rest from reference TRBV7-9 and TRBJ2-3 gives the full variable domain: DTGVSQNPRHKITKRGQNVTFRCDPISEHNRLYWYRQTLGQGPEFLTYFQNEAQLEKSRLLSDRFSAERPKGSFSTLEIQRTEQGDSAMYLCASSRRLTTNTDTQYFGPGTRLTVL.

The chain recombines TRBV5-1 with TRBJ2-1; 11 bases are a match to TRBD2. J was trimmed by 3 bases and V by 5 bases; bases with no gene match: 10. Per germline, CDR1 SGHRS and CDR2 YFSETQ. The CDR3 loop spans 17 amino acids. The CDR3 DNA is TGCGCCAGCAGTGCAGGGGCACTAGCGGGAGACTACAATGAGCAGTTCTTC. It encodes CASSAGALAGDYNEQFF.

There are many counts of this clonotype. The rearrangement links TRBV7-2 to TRBJ2-5; D not resolved. Between the trimmed V and J ends, which lost 1 base and 5 bases, there was a span of 11 bases. CDR1 is SGHTA and CDR2 is FQGNSA in the germline V gene. The CDR3 has 14 amino acids. The CDR3 loop reads CASSLDPSYETQYF. DNA of the CDR3: TGTGCCAGCAGCTTAGATCCAAGTTACGAGACCCAGTACTTC.

In this sample, this clonotype turned up many times. The J gene is TRBJ2-5, the V gene TRBV9, with D uncertain. V was shortened by 2 bases and J by 5 bases, with 10 bases between the two germline ends. Germline CDR1 reads SGDLS; CDR2 reads YYNGEE. The CDR3 is 13 amino acids. CDR3 sequence (DNA): TGTGCCAGCAGCGTCCGACCTGGGGAGACCCAGTACTTC. As protein: CASSVRPGETQYF.

The genes are TRBV20-1 and TRBJ2-1, with 11 bases matching TRBD1. With 2 bases clipped from V and 8 bases from J, the junction kept 8 bases outside the gene matches. The CDR3 spans 15 residues. The germline V gene encodes CDR1 DFQATT and CDR2 SNEGSKA (reference sequence). CDR3 sequence: CSARSAGTGGHEQFF. CDR3 DNA: TGCAGTGCTAGATCCGCCGGGACAGGGGGACATGAGCAGTTCTTC.

This clonotype was seen ten or more times. J is TRBJ2-3 and V is TRBV12-3 or TRBV12-4, with D hard to call. This CDR3 is 11 amino acids long. V was pared by 1 base and J by 5 bases, with 1 base between. The CDR3 is CASSLGDTQYF. The CDR3 nucleotides are TGTGCCAGCAGTTTAGGAGATACGCAGTATTTT.

This clonotype was recorded at least ten times. The CDR3 loop reads CASSPQPTGPTEAFF. The CDR3 DNA follows: TGTGCCAGCAGCCCCCAGCCGACAGGCCCCACTGAAGCTTTCTTT. This rearrangement joins TRBV7-2 to TRBJ1-1; D possibly corresponds to TRBD1 (6 bases). The CDR3 extends over 15 amino acids. The V gene lost 5 bases and the J gene lost 4 bases, with 17 bases spanning the gap. The V gene's germline CDR1 is SGHTA and CDR2 FQGNSA.

The chain is built from TRBV7-2 and TRBJ1-2; D unresolved. Germline CDR1 and CDR2: SGHTA and FQGNSA. The CDR3 spans 15 residues. The V gene lost 3 bases and the J gene lost 0 bases, with 11 bases spanning the gap. For the CDR3, the DNA is TGTGCCAGCAGCTTTCCTCCCACTCCTAACTATGGCTACACCTTC. It encodes CASSFPPTPNYGYTF.

The table lists this clonotype with a few counts. The rearrangement uses TRBV15 and TRBJ2-1; TRBD2 might be the D (5 bases). Trimming pared 0 bases from V and 0 bases from J, leaving 9 bases between. The germline V gene encodes CDR1 LNHNV and CDR2 YYDKDF (reference sequence). This CDR3 spans 16 amino acids. For the CDR3, the DNA is TGTGCCACCAGCAGAGATAGCGTTAGCTCCTACAATGAGCAGTTCTTC. Its translation: CATSRDSVSSYNEQFF.

The table lists this clonotype with a few counts. This sequence joins TRBV5-5 and TRBJ1-4; D may be TRBD1 (5 bases). From germline, CDR1 is SGHKS and CDR2 YYEKEE (reference sequence). V lost 2 bases and J 7 bases, leaving 21 bases between the germline ends. The CDR3 is 17 amino acids. The CDR3 bases are TGTGCCAGCAGCTTACGGGGCGGCACGGGAAGGGCTGAAAAACTGTTTTTT. Amino acids: CASSLRGGTGRAEKLFF.

The table lists this clonotype with many counts. V gene TRBV24-1 combines with J gene TRBJ2-3; the D gene is possibly TRBD2 (6 bases). Germline CDR1 and CDR2: KGHDR and SFDVKD. This CDR3 is 15 amino acids long. Trimming removed 4 bases from V and 2 bases from J, with 12 bases in between. CDR3 DNA: TGTGCCACCAGTGAACCAGGGACTGTCACAGATACGCAGTATTTT. Residues: CATSEPGTVTDTQYF.

This clonotype was detected many times. V and J are TRBV6-2 or TRBV6-3 and TRBJ1-1; no clear D. The CDR3 has 12 amino acids. Germline values: CDR1 MNHEY, CDR2 SVGEGT. V was shortened by 0 bases and J by 7 bases, with 6 bases between the two germline ends. CDR3 bases: TGTGCCAGCAGTTACTCGACCGGTGAAGCTTTCTTT. The encoded protein is CASSYSTGEAFF.

This clonotype was seen many times. The chain joins TRBV13 to TRBJ2-1, with a tentative D call TRBD2 (6 bases). The CDR3 sequence is 17 residues long. Trimming stripped 3 bases from V and 3 bases from J, with 18 bases between. CDR1 and CDR2 from the germline V gene are PRHDT and FYEKMQ (reference sequence). CDR3 protein: CASSFTVSAGFYNEQFF. In nucleotides, the CDR3 is TGTGCCAGCAGCTTTACTGTCTCAGCGGGTTTCTACAATGAGCAGTTCTTC.

J is TRBJ2-7 and V is TRBV5-1, with 10 bases lining up with TRBD2. The CDR3 consists of 17 residues. V was clipped by 2 bases and J by 9 bases; unmatched bases: 17. The V gene's germline CDR1 is SGHRS and CDR2 YFSETQ. CDR3 region: CASSFRLAGEGAPSQYF. DNA for the CDR3: TGCGCCAGCAGCTTTAGGCTAGCGGGAGAAGGGGCTCCGTCGCAGTACTTC.

This clonotype was detected many times. This rearrangement joins TRBV12-3 or TRBV12-4 to TRBJ2-7; TRBD1 aligns across 9 bases. The CDR3 length is 14 residues. J lost 5 bases, V lost 6 bases, and 8 bases had no gene match. DNA of the CDR3: TGTGCCAGCAGCGTGGGGACAGGGACGGACGAGCAGTACTTC. Its protein product is CASSVGTGTDEQYF.